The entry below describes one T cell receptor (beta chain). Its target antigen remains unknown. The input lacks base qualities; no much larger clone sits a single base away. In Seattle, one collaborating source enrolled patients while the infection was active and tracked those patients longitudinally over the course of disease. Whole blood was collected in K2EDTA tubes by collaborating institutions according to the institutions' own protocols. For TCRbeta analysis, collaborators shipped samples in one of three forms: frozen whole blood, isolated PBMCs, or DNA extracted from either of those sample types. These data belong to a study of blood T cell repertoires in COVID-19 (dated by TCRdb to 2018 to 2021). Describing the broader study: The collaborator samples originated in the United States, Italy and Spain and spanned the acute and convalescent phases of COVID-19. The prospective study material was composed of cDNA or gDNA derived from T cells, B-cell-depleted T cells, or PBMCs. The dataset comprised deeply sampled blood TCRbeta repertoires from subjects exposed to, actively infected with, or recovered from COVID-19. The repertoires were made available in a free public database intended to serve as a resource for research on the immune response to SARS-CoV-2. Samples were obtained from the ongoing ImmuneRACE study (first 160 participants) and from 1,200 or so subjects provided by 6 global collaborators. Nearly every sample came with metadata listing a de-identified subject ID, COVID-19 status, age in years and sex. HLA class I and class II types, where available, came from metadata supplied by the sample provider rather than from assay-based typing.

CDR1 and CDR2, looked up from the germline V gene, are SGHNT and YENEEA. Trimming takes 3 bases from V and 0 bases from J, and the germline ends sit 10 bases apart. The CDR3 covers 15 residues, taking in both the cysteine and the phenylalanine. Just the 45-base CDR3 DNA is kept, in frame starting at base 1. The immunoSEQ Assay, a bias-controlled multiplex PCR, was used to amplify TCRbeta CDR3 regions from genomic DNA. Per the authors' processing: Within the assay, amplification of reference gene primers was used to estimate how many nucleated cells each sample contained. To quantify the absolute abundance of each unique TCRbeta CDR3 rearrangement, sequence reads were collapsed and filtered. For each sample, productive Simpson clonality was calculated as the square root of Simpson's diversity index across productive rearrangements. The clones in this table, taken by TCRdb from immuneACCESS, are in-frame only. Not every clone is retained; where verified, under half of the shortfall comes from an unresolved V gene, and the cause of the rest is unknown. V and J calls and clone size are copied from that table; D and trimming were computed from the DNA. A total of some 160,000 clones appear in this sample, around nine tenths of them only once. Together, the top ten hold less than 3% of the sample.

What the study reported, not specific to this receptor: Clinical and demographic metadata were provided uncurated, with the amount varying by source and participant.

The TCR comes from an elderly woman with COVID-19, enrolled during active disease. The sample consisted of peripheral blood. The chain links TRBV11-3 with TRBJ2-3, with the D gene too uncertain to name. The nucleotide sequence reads TGTGCCAGCAGCTTGGGCCACCCAAGCACAGATACGCAGTATTTT. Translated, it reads CASSLGHPSTDTQYF.